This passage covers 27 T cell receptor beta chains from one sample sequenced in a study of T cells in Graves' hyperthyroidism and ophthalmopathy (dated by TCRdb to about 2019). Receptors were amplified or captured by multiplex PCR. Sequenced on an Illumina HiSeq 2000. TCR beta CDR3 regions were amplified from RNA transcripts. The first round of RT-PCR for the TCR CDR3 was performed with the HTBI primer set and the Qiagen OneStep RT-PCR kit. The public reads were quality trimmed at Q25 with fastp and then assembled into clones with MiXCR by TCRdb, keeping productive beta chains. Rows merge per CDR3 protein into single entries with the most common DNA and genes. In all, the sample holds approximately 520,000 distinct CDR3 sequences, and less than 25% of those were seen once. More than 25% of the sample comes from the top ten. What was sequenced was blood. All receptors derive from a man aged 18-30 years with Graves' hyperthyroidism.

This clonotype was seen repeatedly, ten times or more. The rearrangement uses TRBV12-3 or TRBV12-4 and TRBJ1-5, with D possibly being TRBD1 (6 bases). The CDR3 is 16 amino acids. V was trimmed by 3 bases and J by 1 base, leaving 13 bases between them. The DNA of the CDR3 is TGTGCCAGCAGTTTGGGGGGGGCGGCAAGCAATCAGCCCCAGCATTTT. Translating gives CASSLGGAASNQPQHF.

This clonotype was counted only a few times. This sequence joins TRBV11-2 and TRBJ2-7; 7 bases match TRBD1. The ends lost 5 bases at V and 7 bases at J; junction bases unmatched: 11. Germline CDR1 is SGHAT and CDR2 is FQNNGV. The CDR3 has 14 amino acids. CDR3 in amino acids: CASSPTQGQREQYF. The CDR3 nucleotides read TGTGCCAGCAGCCCTACCCAGGGACAGCGAGAGCAGTACTTC.

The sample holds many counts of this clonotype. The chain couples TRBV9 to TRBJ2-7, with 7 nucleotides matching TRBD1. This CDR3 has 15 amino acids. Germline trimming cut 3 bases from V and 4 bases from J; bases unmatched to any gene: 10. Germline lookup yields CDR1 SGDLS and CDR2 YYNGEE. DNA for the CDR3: TGTGCCAGCAGCGCCCGGACAGGACGACTTTACGAGCAGTACTTC. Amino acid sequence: CASSARTGRLYEQYF.

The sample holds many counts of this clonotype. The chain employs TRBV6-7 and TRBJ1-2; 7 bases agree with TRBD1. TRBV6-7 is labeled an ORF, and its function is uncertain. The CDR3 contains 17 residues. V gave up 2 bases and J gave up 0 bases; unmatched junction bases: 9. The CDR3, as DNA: TGTGCCAGCAGTTACCAACGCGGACAGGTGTCTAACTATGGCTACACCTTC. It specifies CASSYQRGQVSNYGYTF.

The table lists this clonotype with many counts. The CDR3 coding sequence is TGTGCCAGCAGAACAACGGTTGAAGCTTTCTTT. It encodes CASRTTVEAFF. V and J are TRBV28 and TRBJ1-1, with D unresolved. V lost 6 bases to trimming and J lost 7 bases, with 9 bases between them. The CDR3 is 11 residues long. Per the germline V gene, CDR1 is MDHEN and CDR2 is SYDVKM.

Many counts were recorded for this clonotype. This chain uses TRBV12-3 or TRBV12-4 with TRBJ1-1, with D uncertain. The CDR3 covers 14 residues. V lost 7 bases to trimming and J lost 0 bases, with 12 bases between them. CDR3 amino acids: CASILHPMNTEAFF. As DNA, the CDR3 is TGTGCCAGCATCCTACACCCCATGAACACTGAAGCTTTCTTT.

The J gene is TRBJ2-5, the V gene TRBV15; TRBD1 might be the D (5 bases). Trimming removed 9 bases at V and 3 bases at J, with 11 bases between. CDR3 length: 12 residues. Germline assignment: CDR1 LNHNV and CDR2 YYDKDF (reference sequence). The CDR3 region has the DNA TGTGCCACAGGGGCTAACAAAGAGACCCAGTACTTC. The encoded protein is CATGANKETQYF. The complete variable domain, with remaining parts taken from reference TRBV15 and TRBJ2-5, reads DAMVIQNPRYQVTQFGKPVTLSCSQTLNHNVMYWYQQKSSQAPKLLFHYYDKDFNNEADTPDNFQSRRPNTSFCFLDIRSPGLGDTAMYLCATGANKETQYFGPGTRLLVL.

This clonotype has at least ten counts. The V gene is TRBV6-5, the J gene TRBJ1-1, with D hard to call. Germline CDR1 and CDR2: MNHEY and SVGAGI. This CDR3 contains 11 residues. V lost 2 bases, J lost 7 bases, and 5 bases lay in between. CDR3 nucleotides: TGTGCCAGCAGTTACGTCCATGAAGCTTTCTTT. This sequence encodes CASSYVHEAFF.

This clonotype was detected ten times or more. CDR3 bases: TGTGCCAGCAGCTTGGGGCGGAGGACCGCGGCCCAGTACTTC. It codes for CASSLGRRTAAQYF. This rearrangement joins TRBV11-2 to TRBJ2-5; D is perhaps TRBD1 or TRBD2 (5 bases each). This CDR3 region has 14 residues. Trimming removed 3 bases at V and 9 bases at J, with 17 bases between. Germline V gives CDR1 SGHAT, CDR2 FQNNGV.

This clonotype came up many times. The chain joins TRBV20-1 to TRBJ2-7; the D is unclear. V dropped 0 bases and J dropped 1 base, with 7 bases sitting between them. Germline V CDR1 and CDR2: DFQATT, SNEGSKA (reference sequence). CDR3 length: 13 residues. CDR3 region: CSARDRYSYEQYF. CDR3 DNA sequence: TGCAGTGCTAGAGATCGATATTCCTACGAGCAGTACTTC.

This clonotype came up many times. This CDR3 reads CASSYSTGANVLTF. CDR3 coding DNA: TGTGCCAGCAGTTACTCAACTGGGGCCAACGTCCTGACTTTC. This rearrangement joins TRBV6-2 or TRBV6-3 to TRBJ2-6; D unclear. V was cut by 0 bases and J by 2 bases, with 2 bases left in between. The CDR3 spans 14 residues. The germline V gene has CDR1 MNHEY and CDR2 SVGEGT.

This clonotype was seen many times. CDR3 sequence reads: CASTVGVGYYEQYF. DNA of the CDR3: TGTGCCAGCACCGTAGGGGTAGGGTACTACGAGCAGTACTTC. The J gene is TRBJ2-7, the V gene TRBV6-1; D might be TRBD1 (5 bases). V lost 7 bases, J lost 3 bases, and 16 bases lay in between. In germline, CDR1 is MNHNS, CDR2 SASEGT. The CDR3 has 14 amino acids.

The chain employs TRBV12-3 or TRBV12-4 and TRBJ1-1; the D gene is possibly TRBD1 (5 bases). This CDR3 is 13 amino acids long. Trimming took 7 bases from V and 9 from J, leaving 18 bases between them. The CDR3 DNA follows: TGTGCCAGCAACGAGGCCGGGGCGCGGAAAGCTTTCTTT. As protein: CASNEAGARKAFF.

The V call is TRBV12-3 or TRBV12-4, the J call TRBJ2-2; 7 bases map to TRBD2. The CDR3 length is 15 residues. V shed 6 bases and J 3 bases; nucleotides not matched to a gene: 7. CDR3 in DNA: TGTGCCAGCAGCCTATTGGGAGGGTACACCGGGGAGCTGTTTTTT. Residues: CASSLLGGYTGELFF.

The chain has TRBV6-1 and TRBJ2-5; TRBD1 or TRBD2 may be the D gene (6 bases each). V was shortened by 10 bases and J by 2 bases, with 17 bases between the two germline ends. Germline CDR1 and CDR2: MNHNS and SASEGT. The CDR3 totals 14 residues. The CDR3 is CATDSWGAQETQYF. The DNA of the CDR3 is TGTGCCACCGACAGCTGGGGGGCTCAAGAGACCCAGTACTTC.

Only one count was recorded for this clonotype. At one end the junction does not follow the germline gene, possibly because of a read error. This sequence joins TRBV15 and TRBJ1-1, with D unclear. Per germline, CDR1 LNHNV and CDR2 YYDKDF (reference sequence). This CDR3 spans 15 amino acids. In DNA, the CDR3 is TGTGCCACCAGCCTAGAGAAGTCGGTGAACACTGAAGCTTGCTTT. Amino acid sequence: CATSLEKSVNTEACF.

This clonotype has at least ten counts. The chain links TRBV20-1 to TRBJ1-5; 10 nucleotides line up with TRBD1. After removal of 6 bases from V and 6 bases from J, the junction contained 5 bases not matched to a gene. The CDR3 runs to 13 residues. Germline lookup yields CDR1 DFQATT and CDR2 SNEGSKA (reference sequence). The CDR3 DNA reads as TGCAGTGCCGGGACAGGGGTTACTCAGCCCCAGCATTTT. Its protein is CSAGTGVTQPQHF.

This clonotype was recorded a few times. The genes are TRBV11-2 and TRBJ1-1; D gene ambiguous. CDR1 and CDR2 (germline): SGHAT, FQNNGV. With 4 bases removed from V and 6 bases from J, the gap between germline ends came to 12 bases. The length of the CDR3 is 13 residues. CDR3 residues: CASSSGLIAEAFF. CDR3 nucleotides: TGTGCCAGCAGCTCAGGACTGATCGCTGAAGCTTTCTTT.

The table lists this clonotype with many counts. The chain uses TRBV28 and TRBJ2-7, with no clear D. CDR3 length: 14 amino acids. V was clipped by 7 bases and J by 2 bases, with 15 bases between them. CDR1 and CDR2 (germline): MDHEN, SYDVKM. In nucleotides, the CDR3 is TGTGCCAGCACCGATGCCCAGCTTCCCTACGAGCAGTACTTC. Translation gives CASTDAQLPYEQYF.

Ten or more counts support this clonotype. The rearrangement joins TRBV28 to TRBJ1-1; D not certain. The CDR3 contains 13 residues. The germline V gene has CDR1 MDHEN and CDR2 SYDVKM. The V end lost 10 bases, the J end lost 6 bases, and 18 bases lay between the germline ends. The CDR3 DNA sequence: TGTGCCACCTTCCAGCTGGAGGTCCCTGAAGCTTTCTTT. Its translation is CATFQLEVPEAFF.

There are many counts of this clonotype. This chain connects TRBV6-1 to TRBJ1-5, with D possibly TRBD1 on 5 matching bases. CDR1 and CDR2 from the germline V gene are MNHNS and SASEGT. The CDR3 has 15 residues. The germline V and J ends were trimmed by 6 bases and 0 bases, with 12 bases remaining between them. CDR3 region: CASSREVVSNQPQHF. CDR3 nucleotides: TGTGCCAGCAGCAGGGAGGTAGTTAGCAATCAGCCCCAGCATTTT.

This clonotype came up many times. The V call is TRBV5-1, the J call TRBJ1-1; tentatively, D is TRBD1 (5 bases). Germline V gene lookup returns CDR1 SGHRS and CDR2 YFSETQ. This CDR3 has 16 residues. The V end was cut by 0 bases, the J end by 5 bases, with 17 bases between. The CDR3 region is CASSLAGFGAITEAFF. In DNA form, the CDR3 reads TGCGCCAGCAGCTTGGCCGGGTTTGGGGCAATTACTGAAGCTTTCTTT.

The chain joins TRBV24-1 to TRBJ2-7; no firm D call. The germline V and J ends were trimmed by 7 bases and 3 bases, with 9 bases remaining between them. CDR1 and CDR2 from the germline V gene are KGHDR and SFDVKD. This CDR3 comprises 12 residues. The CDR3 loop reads CATRELYYEQYF. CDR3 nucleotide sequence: TGTGCCACCAGAGAACTTTACTACGAGCAGTACTTC.

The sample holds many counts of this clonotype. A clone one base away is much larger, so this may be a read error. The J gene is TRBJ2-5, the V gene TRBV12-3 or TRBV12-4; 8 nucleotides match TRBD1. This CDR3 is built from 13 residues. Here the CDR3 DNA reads TGTGCCAGCAGGAGGACAGGGCGAGAGACCAAGTACTTC. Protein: CASRRTGRETKYF.

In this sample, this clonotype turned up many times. The CDR3 DNA is TGCAGTGCTAGGGGGAGGGGGATGAACACTGAAGCTTTCTTT. The encoded protein is CSARGRGMNTEAFF. V usage is TRBV20-1 and J usage is TRBJ1-1, with D tentatively TRBD1 (6 bases). The CDR3 loop spans 14 amino acids. From germline, CDR1 is DFQATT and CDR2 SNEGSKA (reference sequence). V lost 3 bases and J lost 0, with 11 bases in between.

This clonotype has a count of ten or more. This CDR3 is CASSERGNTGELFF. As DNA, the CDR3 is TGTGCCAGCAGTGAACGCGGAAACACCGGGGAGCTGTTTTTT. The chain uses TRBV2 and TRBJ2-2; D not resolved. The CDR3 has 14 amino acids. V lost 2 bases and J 2 bases, leaving 6 bases between the germline ends. Looked up from germline, CDR1 is SNHLY and CDR2 is FYNNEI.

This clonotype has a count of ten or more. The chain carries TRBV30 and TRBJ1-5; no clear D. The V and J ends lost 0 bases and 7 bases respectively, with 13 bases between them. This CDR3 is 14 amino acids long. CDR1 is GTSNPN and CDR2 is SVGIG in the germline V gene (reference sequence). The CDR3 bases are TGTGCCTGGAGTGTACTAAAGGTCCTACAGCCCCAGCATTTT. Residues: CAWSVLKVLQPQHF.